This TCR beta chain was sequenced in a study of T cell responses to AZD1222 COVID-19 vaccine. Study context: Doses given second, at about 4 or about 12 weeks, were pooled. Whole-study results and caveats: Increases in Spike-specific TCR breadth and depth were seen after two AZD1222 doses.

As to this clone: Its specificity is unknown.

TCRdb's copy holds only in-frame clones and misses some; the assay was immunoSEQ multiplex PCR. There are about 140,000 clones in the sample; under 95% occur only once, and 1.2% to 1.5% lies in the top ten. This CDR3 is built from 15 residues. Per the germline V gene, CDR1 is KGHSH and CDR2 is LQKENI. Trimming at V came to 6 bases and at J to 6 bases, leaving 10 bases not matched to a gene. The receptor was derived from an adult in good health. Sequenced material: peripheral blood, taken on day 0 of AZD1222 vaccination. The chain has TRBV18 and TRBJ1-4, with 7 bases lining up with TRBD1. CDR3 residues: CASSQRQGGDEKLFF. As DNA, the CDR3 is TGTGCCAGCTCGCAACGACAGGGTGGAGATGAAAAACTGTTTTTT.